This entry lists 18 T cell receptor beta chains sequenced from one sample in a study of cytomegalovirus exposure and HLA in healthy donors. Primers: 60 Vbeta forward and 13 Jbeta reverse. Sequencing was performed with immunoSEQ multiplex PCR; in TCRdb, only in-frame clones are kept and a portion is missing. Seen here are under 200,000 clones, approximately 67% observed once, and the top ten hold over 2.5%. Specimen: PBMCs. The receptors here all came from a man aged 35 to 55 in good health and CMV-seronegative.

This clone was seen a few times. This rearrangement joins TRBV5-4 to TRBJ1-1; 7 bases are shared with TRBD1. CDR3 size: 17 residues. V gave up 0 bases and J gave up 5 bases; unmatched junction bases: 13. CDR1 and CDR2 from the germline V gene are SGHNT and YYREEE (reference sequence). CDR3 in amino acids: CASSLERAGGKVTEAFF. The CDR3 nucleotides read TGTGCCAGCAGCTTGGAGAGGGCAGGGGGTAAGGTGACTGAAGCTTTCTTT.

V usage is TRBV20-1 and J usage is TRBJ1-5, with TRBD1 matching over 8 bases. The junction had 4 bases not matched to a gene; V was cut back by 7 bases and J by 11 bases. CDR1 and CDR2 (germline): DFQATT, SNEGSKA (reference sequence). The CDR3 has 10 residues. The CDR3 DNA reads TGCAGTGTCCGGACAGGGTCCCAGCATTTT. It codes for CSVRTGSQHF.

This rearrangement joins TRBV11-2 to TRBJ2-5; a weak D match, TRBD1 (6 bases). V was pared by 5 bases and J by 1 base, with 11 bases between. There are 14 residues in the CDR3. CDR1 and CDR2 from the germline V gene are SGHAT and FQNNGV. The CDR3 nucleotides read TGTGCCAGCAGCATACGGACAGCCCAAGAGACCCAGTACTTC. Its translation is CASSIRTAQETQYF.

The J gene is TRBJ1-1, the V gene TRBV19, with 10 bases matching TRBD1. The germline gives CDR1 LNHDA, CDR2 SQIVND (reference sequence). V trimming: 4 bases; J trimming: 6 bases; junction bases outside the gene matches: 8. The CDR3 runs 15 residues. Here the CDR3 DNA reads TGTGCCAGTAGTAACCTCCGGGACAGGGGCCCTGAAGCTTTCTTT. Residues: CASSNLRDRGPEAFF.

This sequence joins TRBV2 and TRBJ1-5, with TRBD1 matching 7 bases. Germline-derived CDR1 and CDR2 are SNHLY and FYNNEI. CDR3 length: 15 amino acids. Losses at the gene ends were 6 bases for V and 4 bases for J; bases not matched to a gene: 9. CDR3 region: CASRREGQANQPQHF. The DNA of the CDR3 is TGTGCCAGCAGACGAGAAGGACAGGCTAATCAGCCCCAGCATTTT.

Regarding this clone: A read error may produce the germline difference seen at one junction end. This chain joins TRBV7-9 and TRBJ2-5; 7 nucleotides line up with TRBD2. The CDR3 consists of 13 residues. Looked up from germline, CDR1 is SEHNR and CDR2 is FQNEAQ (reference sequence). The CDR3 protein is CSSKERGLGFQYF. CDR3 DNA: TGTTCCAGCAAGGAGCGGGGATTAGGGTTTCAGTACTTC.

The rearrangement joins TRBV6-5 to TRBJ1-5; D is undetermined. The ends were cut back, 3 bases at V and 2 bases at J, with 8 bases in the middle. From germline, CDR1 is MNHEY and CDR2 SVGAGI. CDR3 size: 14 residues. CDR3 coding DNA: TGTGCCAGCAGTTATCAGGAGGGCAATCAGCCCCAGCATTTT. Translating gives CASSYQEGNQPQHF.

The rearrangement joins TRBV5-5 to TRBJ1-5, with 7 positions matching TRBD1. The V gene's germline CDR1 is SGHKS and CDR2 YYEKEE (reference sequence). The ends lost 1 base at V and 7 bases at J; junction bases unmatched: 2. This CDR3 spans 13 amino acids. Here the CDR3 reads CASSLPGGQPQHF. In DNA, the CDR3 is TGTGCCAGCAGCTTGCCAGGGGGACAGCCCCAGCATTTT.

The CDR3 is CASSEREGRRGNEQFF. The CDR3 DNA reads TGCGCCAGCAGCGAAAGGGAAGGCAGGAGGGGCAATGAGCAGTTCTTC. The V gene is TRBV4-1, the J gene TRBJ2-1, with D possibly TRBD2 on 6 matching bases. Looked up from germline, CDR1 is MGHRA and CDR2 is YSYEKL. The CDR3 is made up of 16 amino acids. Trimming took 5 bases from V and 6 from J, leaving 20 bases between them.

This rearrangement joins TRBV7-2 to TRBJ2-3, with D perhaps matching TRBD1 (6 bases). The ends were cut back, 3 bases at V and 2 bases at J, with 12 bases in the middle. Germline V gene data show CDR1 as SGHTA and CDR2 as FQGNSA. This CDR3 region has 15 residues. CDR3 sequence: CASSLKRGNTDTQYF. The CDR3 bases are TGTGCCAGCAGCTTGAAAAGGGGGAACACAGATACGCAGTATTTT.

V usage is TRBV28 and J usage is TRBJ1-4, with TRBD1 as a possible D gene (6 bases). V was trimmed by 7 bases and J by 7 bases, leaving 22 bases between them. This CDR3 spans 16 amino acids. Germline-derived CDR1 and CDR2 are MDHEN and SYDVKM. CDR3 loop: CASTTPGGGRGEKLFF. CDR3 bases: TGTGCCAGCACCACACCTGGGGGGGGGCGCGGTGAAAAACTGTTTTTT. Supplemented by reference TRBV28 and TRBJ1-4, the full variable domain reads DVKVTQSSRYLVKRTGEKVFLECVQDMDHENMFWYRQDPGLGLRLIYFSYDVKMKEKGDIPEGYSVSREKKERFSLILESASTNQTSMYLCASTTPGGGRGEKLFFGSGTQLSVL.

This chain links TRBV7-9 with TRBJ2-1, with 7 bases fitting TRBD1. Germline CDR1 and CDR2: SEHNR and FQNEAQ (reference sequence). CDR3 length equals 15 residues. V shed 4 bases and J 8 bases; nucleotides not matched to a gene: 11. The CDR3 DNA sequence: TGTGCCAGCAGCTACAGGGGCCCCGCTCCCCATGAGCAGTTCTTC. It yields the protein CASSYRGPAPHEQFF.

This clone has a handful of counts. The V call is TRBV7-3, the J call TRBJ2-3; no reliable D call. Germline V gives CDR1 SGHTA, CDR2 FQGTGA. This CDR3 has 13 amino acids. V lost 5 bases to trimming and J lost 1 base, with 7 bases between them. The CDR3 region is CASSDTGTDTQYF. In DNA form, the CDR3 reads TGTGCCAGCAGCGATACGGGCACAGATACGCAGTATTTT.

The chain is built from TRBV9 and TRBJ1-3, with a possible D match to TRBD1 (6 bases). The length of the CDR3 is 17 residues. Germline assignment: CDR1 SGDLS and CDR2 YYNGEE. V lost 0 bases to trimming and J lost 0 bases, with 13 bases between them. DNA of the CDR3: TGTGCCAGCAGCGTAGACCCCACAGGGAACTCTGGAAACACCATATATTTT. Translated: CASSVDPTGNSGNTIYF.

The chain carries TRBV7-2 and TRBJ2-3, with D perhaps matching TRBD2 (6 bases). Germline-derived CDR1 and CDR2 are SGHTA and FQGNSA. This CDR3 is 15 amino acids long. Deletions cut 5 bases from V and 3 bases from J, with 15 bases between. This CDR3 is CASSRAGRGTDTQYF. The DNA for the CDR3 is TGTGCCAGCAGCCGGGCGGGGCGGGGAACAGATACGCAGTATTTT.

The J gene is TRBJ1-1, the V gene TRBV27, with D hard to call. CDR1 is MNHEY, CDR2 SMNVEV, per germline (reference sequence). The ends were cut back, 6 bases at V and 6 bases at J, with 14 bases in the middle. The CDR3 covers 13 residues. The CDR3 here is CASRPREFAEAFF. The CDR3 bases are TGTGCCAGCAGACCACGGGAATTTGCTGAAGCTTTCTTT.

In this sample, this clone turned up a few times. The CDR3 region is CASREDRGLAGLPDTQYF. The CDR3, as DNA: TGTGCCAGCAGAGAGGACAGGGGACTAGCGGGACTCCCAGATACGCAGTATTTT. This chain uses TRBV5-6 with TRBJ2-3; 13 nucleotides align to TRBD2. Trimming removed 5 bases from V and 4 bases from J; junction bases left unmatched: 13. Looked up from germline, CDR1 is SGHDT and CDR2 is YYEEEE. The CDR3 extends over 18 amino acids. Using reference TRBV5-6 and TRBJ2-3 for the parts outside the CDR3, the full variable domain is DAGVTQSPTHLIKTRGQQVTLRCSPKSGHDTVSWYQQALGQGPQFIFQYYEEEERQRGNFPDRFSGHQFPNYSSELNVNALLLGDSALYLCASREDRGLAGLPDTQYFGPGTRLTVL.

This clone was counted a few times. The chain carries TRBV18 and TRBJ2-7, with TRBD2 as a possible D gene (6 bases). The V gene's germline CDR1 is KGHSH and CDR2 LQKENI. Trimming removed 5 bases at V and 12 bases at J, with 17 bases between. CDR3 size: 12 residues. CDR3 DNA: TGTGCCAGCTCAGAGGAGGGTCGATCGGGGTACTTC. Amino acids: CASSEEGRSGYF.